The 28 T cell receptor beta chains given below trace back to one sample, sequenced in a study of immune characteristics of hereditary and idiopathic chronic pancreatitis. Sequenced by immunoSEQ multiplex PCR; TCRdb stores in-frame clones only, minus some. The data contain roughly 9,000 clones, roughly 83% of them singletons. Chronic pancreatitis tissue was collected during total pancreatectomy with islet autotransplantation. Sequencing was carried out using pancreas tissue with idiopathic chronic pancreatitis. The receptors here all came from a human donor with chronic pancreatitis.

The chain joins TRBV5-1 to TRBJ2-5; the match to TRBD2 covers 11 bases. The ends lost 2 bases at V and 0 bases at J; junction bases unmatched: 9. CDR3 length equals 18 residues. Germline V gene lookup returns CDR1 SGHRS and CDR2 YFSETQ. DNA of the CDR3: TGCGCCAGCAGCTTAATAGCGGGGGGGCCCACATACCAAGAGACCCAGTACTTC. Residues: CASSLIAGGPTYQETQYF. The variable domain in full, with the rest retrieved from reference TRBV5-1 and TRBJ2-5, is KAGVTQTPRYLIKTRGQQVTLSCSPISGHRSVSWYQQTPGQGLQFLFEYFSETQRNKGNFPGRFSGRQFSNSRSEMNVSTLELGDSALYLCASSLIAGGPTYQETQYFGPGTRLLVL.

The chain combines TRBV5-1 with TRBJ2-3; 7 bases fit TRBD2. V shed 4 bases, J shed 0 bases, and the junction held 11 bases outside the gene matches. The germline CDR1 and CDR2 sequences are SGHRS and YFSETQ. CDR3 length: 17 residues. The CDR3 sequence: CASSPRPSGSSTDTQYF. The CDR3 DNA reads as TGCGCCAGCAGCCCGCGGCCTAGCGGCTCTAGCACAGATACGCAGTATTTT.

The chain uses TRBV7-9 and TRBJ1-2, with 11 positions matching TRBD1. V was clipped by 1 base and J by 0 bases; unmatched bases: 7. Germline-derived CDR1 and CDR2 are SEHNR and FQNEAQ (reference sequence). This CDR3 region has 18 residues. DNA of the CDR3: TGTGCCAGCAGCTTAGTGGGGACAGGGGGTAAGGCTAACTATGGCTACACCTTC. Translation: CASSLVGTGGKANYGYTF.

J is TRBJ1-1 and V is TRBV7-9; D is unclear. Germline CDR1 reads SEHNR; CDR2 reads FQNEAQ (reference sequence). The CDR3 loop spans 16 amino acids. V lost 0 bases, J lost 3 bases, and 14 bases lay in between. CDR3: CASSLAPGESHTEAFF. CDR3 DNA: TGTGCCAGCAGCTTAGCGCCCGGGGAGAGTCACACTGAAGCTTTCTTT. The entire variable domain, with the rest obtained from reference TRBV7-9 and TRBJ1-1, is as follows: DTGVSQNPRHKITKRGQNVTFRCDPISEHNRLYWYRQTLGQGPEFLTYFQNEAQLEKSRLLSDRFSAERPKGSFSTLEIQRTEQGDSAMYLCASSLAPGESHTEAFFGQGTRLTVV.

CDR3 sequence: CASSLASSGGATDTQYF. CDR3 bases: TGCGCCAGCAGCTTGGCGTCTAGCGGGGGGGCCACAGATACGCAGTATTTT. V usage is TRBV5-1 and J usage is TRBJ2-3; TRBD2 matches at 12 bases. CDR3 length: 17 residues. With 0 bases clipped from V and 2 bases from J, the junction kept 4 bases outside the gene matches. Germline V gives CDR1 SGHRS, CDR2 YFSETQ.

The V call is TRBV2, the J call TRBJ1-5; 10 bases map to TRBD1. The CDR3 is 15 amino acids. The ends lost 5 bases at V and 4 bases at J; junction bases unmatched: 5. Germline-derived CDR1 and CDR2 are SNHLY and FYNNEI. As DNA, the CDR3 is TGTGCCAGCAGTTACCCGGACAGGGGGAATCAGCCCCAGCATTTT. The encoded protein is CASSYPDRGNQPQHF.

By its share, this clone is medium-sized. The CDR3 sequence is CASSPSYGETSNADTQYF. DNA for the CDR3: TGTGCCAGCAGCCCCTCTTACGGGGAGACTAGTAATGCGGATACGCAGTATTTT. The rearrangement joins TRBV6-2 or TRBV6-3 to TRBJ2-3; perhaps TRBD2 as D (6 bases). The CDR3 length is 18 residues. Germline V gene sequence: CDR1 MNHEY, CDR2 SVGEGT. Trimming removed 6 bases from V and 6 bases from J, with 28 bases in between.

The chain carries TRBV5-6 and TRBJ1-2; 7 bases align to TRBD1. V was pared by 3 bases and J by 8 bases, with 7 bases of the junction left unmatched. The CDR3 is 13 residues long. Germline V gives CDR1 SGHDT, CDR2 YYEEEE. CDR3 amino acids: CASSSDRDRGYTF. CDR3 nucleotide sequence: TGTGCCAGCAGCTCTGACAGGGATCGAGGCTACACCTTC.

The chain uses TRBV5-1 and TRBJ1-5; TRBD1 might be the D (6 bases). Trimming left V 7 bases short and J 3 bases short, with 17 bases between. The CDR3 sequence is 15 residues long. Looked up from germline, CDR1 is SGHRS and CDR2 is YFSETQ. The CDR3 sequence is CASRLNTGLNQPQHF. The CDR3 region has the DNA TGCGCCAGCCGCCTTAATACAGGGCTCAATCAGCCCCAGCATTTT.

This clone was detected a few times. The V call is TRBV18, the J call TRBJ1-2, with 7 bases fitting TRBD1. This CDR3 region has 18 residues. CDR1 and CDR2 (germline): KGHSH, LQKENI. V lost 6 bases, J lost 0 bases, and 16 bases stayed unmatched. CDR3 sequence (DNA): TGTGCCAGCTCTCCTAGACCAGGGACAGCATCTACTAACTATGGCTACACCTTC. Residues: CASSPRPGTASTNYGYTF.

This chain joins TRBV7-9 and TRBJ1-2; D gene unclear. The CDR3 spans 13 residues. V dropped 5 bases and J dropped 3 bases, with 10 bases sitting between them. CDR1 and CDR2 from the germline V gene are SEHNR and FQNEAQ (reference sequence). The CDR3 DNA is TGTGCCAGCAGCCCCCGGGGTGACTATGGCTACACCTTC. This encodes CASSPRGDYGYTF.

This chain uses TRBV6-4 with TRBJ1-1; no clear D. From germline, CDR1 is MRHNA and CDR2 SNTAGT. The length of the CDR3 is 14 residues. V was pared by 0 bases and J by 1 base, with 6 bases between. The CDR3 here is CASSDSSGNTEAFF. As DNA, the CDR3 is TGTGCCAGCAGTGACTCCTCAGGGAACACTGAAGCTTTCTTT.

V is TRBV19 and J is TRBJ1-5, with D unresolved. Trimming shortened V by 1 base and J by 0 bases, and 7 bases separated the two germline ends. The germline CDR1 and CDR2 sequences are LNHDA and SQIVND (reference sequence). This CDR3 is 15 amino acids long. The CDR3 nucleotides read TGTGCCAGTAGTATAGTAGAGGCTAGCAATCAGCCCCAGCATTTT. Translation: CASSIVEASNQPQHF.

The V and J genes are TRBV6-1 and TRBJ1-3; no definite D call. In germline, CDR1 is MNHNS, CDR2 SASEGT. V gave up 0 bases and J gave up 0 bases, with 6 bases separating them. This CDR3 is 15 amino acids long. The CDR3 loop reads CASSEARSSGNTIYF. CDR3 nucleotides: TGTGCCAGCAGTGAAGCGCGCAGCTCTGGAAACACCATATATTTT.

The chain is built from TRBV12-3 or TRBV12-4 and TRBJ2-5; D is undetermined. The CDR3 is made up of 13 amino acids. Trimming removed 3 bases at V and 7 bases at J, with 12 bases between. The CDR3 protein is CASSFGDAGTQYF. In DNA, the CDR3 is TGTGCCAGCAGTTTTGGAGACGCTGGGACCCAGTACTTC.

This rearrangement joins TRBV12-3 or TRBV12-4 to TRBJ1-5; D is undetermined. This CDR3 has 13 residues. V lost 4 bases and J 5 bases, leaving 9 bases between the germline ends. The CDR3 bases are TGTGCCAGCAGTTCGACTTTCGATCAGCCCCAGCATTTT. The encoded protein is CASSSTFDQPQHF.

The CDR3 DNA sequence: TGTGCCAGCAGCTTGGCGGGGGCCCCAACAGATACGCAGTATTTT. Translated, it gives CASSLAGAPTDTQYF. The chain joins TRBV5-4 to TRBJ2-3; D may match TRBD1 or TRBD2 (6 bases each). Trimming cost V 0 bases and J 3 bases, with 11 bases left between them. The germline V gene encodes CDR1 SGHNT and CDR2 YYREEE (reference sequence). CDR3 size: 15 residues.

Points on this clone: This sample includes further DNA sequences coding for the same CDR3. This rearrangement joins TRBV2 to TRBJ1-2, with 9 bases that match TRBD1. Germline CDR1 SNHLY, CDR2 FYNNEI. Germline trimming cut 4 bases from V and 3 bases from J; bases unmatched to any gene: 3. CDR3 size: 14 residues. In DNA, the CDR3 is TGTGCCAGCAGTGCACAGGGGGCTGACTATGGCTACACCTTC. This encodes CASSAQGADYGYTF.

In its sample, this clone was seen a few times. The J gene is TRBJ2-5, the V gene TRBV4-1, with 8 positions matching TRBD2. Germline CDR1 is MGHRA and CDR2 is YSYEKL. V lost 0 bases to trimming and J lost 4 bases; unmatched junction nucleotides: 7. CDR3 length: 16 amino acids. In DNA form, the CDR3 reads TGCGCCAGCAGCCAAGACGGGGGGGCCGGATCAGAGACCCAGTACTTC. Amino acid sequence: CASSQDGGAGSETQYF.

V usage is TRBV9 and J usage is TRBJ2-2, with TRBD2 matching over 16 bases. The germline gives CDR1 SGDLS, CDR2 YYNGEE. Trimming cost V 4 bases and J 5 bases; bases outside gene matches: 14. This CDR3 region has 20 residues. The DNA for the CDR3 is TGTGCCAGCAGCCCCCCCGGGACTAGCGGGGGGGCGGGGGGGACCGGGGAGCTGTTTTTT. Translating it yields CASSPPGTSGGAGGTGELFF.

The genes are TRBV5-4 and TRBJ1-1, with D possibly matching TRBD1 (6 bases). This CDR3 contains 13 residues. From germline, CDR1 is SGHNT and CDR2 YYREEE (reference sequence). Trimming took off 3 bases at V and 1 base at J, with 7 bases between the two ends. The CDR3 region is CASSWGQNTEAFF. The CDR3 coding sequence is TGTGCCAGCAGCTGGGGACAGAACACTGAAGCTTTCTTT.

The chain couples TRBV18 to TRBJ2-3, with 14 bases fitting TRBD2. Looked up from germline, CDR1 is KGHSH and CDR2 is LQKENI. The CDR3 contains 19 residues. V lost 2 bases, J lost 1 base, and 8 bases stayed unmatched. In DNA form, the CDR3 reads TGTGCCAGCTCACCATTCGTGACTAGCGGGGGGGAGCGCACAGATACGCAGTATTTT. Its translation: CASSPFVTSGGERTDTQYF.

This chain links TRBV6-5 with TRBJ1-6, with no clear D. The CDR3 has 15 residues. CDR1 and CDR2 from the germline V gene are MNHEY and SVGAGI. The ends were cut back, 2 bases at V and 10 bases at J, with 15 bases in the middle. In DNA, the CDR3 is TGTGCCAGCAGTTACATGGGCGAAAGAGACTCACCCCTCCACTTT. It yields the protein CASSYMGERDSPLHF.

The rearrangement joins TRBV6-1 to TRBJ1-3; TRBD1 matches at 7 bases. After removal of 2 bases from V and 3 bases from J, the junction contained 1 base not matched to a gene. This CDR3 has 14 residues. Germline V gene lookup returns CDR1 MNHNS and CDR2 SASEGT. Here the CDR3 DNA reads TGTGCCAGCAGTGAACGACAGGGTGGAAACACCATATATTTT. Translating gives CASSERQGGNTIYF.

The chain recombines TRBV7-8 with TRBJ2-3; D not resolved. V gave up 1 base and J gave up 2 bases, with 13 bases separating them. Per germline, CDR1 SGHVS and CDR2 FQNEAQ. This CDR3 is built from 16 residues. The CDR3 reads CASSLVAVITTDTQYF. The CDR3 nucleotides read TGTGCCAGCAGCTTAGTGGCAGTCATAACCACAGATACGCAGTATTTT.

The chain recombines TRBV20-1 with TRBJ1-6, with a possible D match to TRBD1 (6 bases). The CDR3 is 16 residues long. Germline values: CDR1 DFQATT, CDR2 SNEGSKA (reference sequence). Trimming took 3 bases from V and 5 from J, leaving 17 bases between them. CDR3 bases: TGCAGTGCTAGTCGGGTGGGGGGACAAAATAATTCACCCCTCCACTTT. It specifies CSASRVGGQNNSPLHF.

This chain links TRBV19 with TRBJ2-1; D unresolved. Per the germline V gene, CDR1 is LNHDA and CDR2 is SQIVND (reference sequence). Trimming shortened V by 3 bases and J by 7 bases, and 10 bases separated the two germline ends. This CDR3 spans 13 amino acids. The CDR3 is CASSINHRNEQFF. The CDR3 DNA reads as TGTGCCAGTAGTATCAACCACCGGAATGAGCAGTTCTTC.

This clone turned up a few times. CDR3 amino acids: CASSHSAGQGADEQYF. DNA for the CDR3: TGTGCCAGCAGCCATAGCGCTGGACAGGGGGCGGACGAGCAGTACTTC. The chain uses TRBV4-2 and TRBJ2-7; the match to TRBD1 covers 11 bases. This CDR3 spans 16 amino acids. CDR1 is LGHNA and CDR2 is YNFKEQ in the germline V gene. Germline trimming cut 3 bases from V and 5 bases from J; bases unmatched to any gene: 9.